A selection of T cell receptor beta chains follows, all from one sample in a study of blood T cell repertoires in COVID-19. The assay was immunoSEQ multiplex PCR, and TCRdb's table has in-frame clones only and misses some. The table has under 300,000 clones, around four fifths seen once. Specimen: peripheral blood. Receptor source: a man aged 25-40 years who had recovered from COVID-19. Each CDR3 is given with its conserved first and last residue. Each record gives: CDR3 protein, CDR3 DNA, D gene, J gene, V gene, clone size. D genes are given only for firm matches. The size of a clone is reported for some rows only, either as once, few or many, or as a class for expanded clones.

CASSQGQGDKNIQYF,TGTGCCAGCAGCCAGGGACAGGGCGACAAAAACATTCAGTACTTC,TRBD1,TRBJ2-4,TRBV28,-
CASSVLGGGGSDTQYF,TGTGCCAGCAGTGTCCTGGGCGGGGGCGGTTCAGATACGCAGTATTTT,-,TRBJ2-3,TRBV6-1,-
CASSRGQGANEKLFF,TGTGCCAGCAGCCGGGGACAGGGGGCTAATGAAAAACTGTTTTTT,TRBD1,TRBJ1-4,TRBV3-1/TRBV3-2,few
CASSGRLSGETQYF,TGTGCCAGCAGCGGGCGACTTAGCGGAGAGACCCAGTACTTC,-,TRBJ2-5,TRBV7-2,few
CASSPGQKYGYTF,TGTGCCAGCAGCCCGGGACAGAAATATGGCTACACCTTC,TRBD1,TRBJ1-2,TRBV2,-
CASSTGVSPLHF,TGTGCCAGCAGTACAGGGGTTTCACCCCTCCACTTT,TRBD1,TRBJ1-6,TRBV14,once
CASSLRGAGAETQYF,TGTGCCAGCAGCCTCCGTGGGGCGGGGGCAGAGACCCAGTACTTC,-,TRBJ2-5,TRBV5-5,-
CASTTSRTANYGYTF,TGTGCCAGCACCACCTCCCGGACAGCTAACTATGGCTACACCTTC,-,TRBJ1-2,TRBV27,-
CASSKRDRANTEAFF,TGTGCCAGCAGTAAAAGGGACAGGGCGAACACTGAAGCTTTCTTT,TRBD1,TRBJ1-1,TRBV6-2/TRBV6-3,-
CASSGTSGAQETQYF,TGTGCCAGCAGCGGGACTAGCGGGGCCCAAGAGACCCAGTACTTC,TRBD2,TRBJ2-5,TRBV9,-
CASSLLGRLGTEAFF,TGTGCCAGCAGCCTCTTGGGGAGGTTGGGCACTGAAGCTTTCTTT,-,TRBJ1-1,TRBV7-3,-
CASSTQGYEKLFF,TGTGCCAGCAGTACTCAGGGTTATGAAAAACTGTTTTTT,-,TRBJ1-4,TRBV12-3/TRBV12-4,-
CASRDTRRANEQFF,TGCGCCAGCAGGGACACAAGACGAGCCAATGAGCAGTTCTTC,-,TRBJ2-1,TRBV10-2,-